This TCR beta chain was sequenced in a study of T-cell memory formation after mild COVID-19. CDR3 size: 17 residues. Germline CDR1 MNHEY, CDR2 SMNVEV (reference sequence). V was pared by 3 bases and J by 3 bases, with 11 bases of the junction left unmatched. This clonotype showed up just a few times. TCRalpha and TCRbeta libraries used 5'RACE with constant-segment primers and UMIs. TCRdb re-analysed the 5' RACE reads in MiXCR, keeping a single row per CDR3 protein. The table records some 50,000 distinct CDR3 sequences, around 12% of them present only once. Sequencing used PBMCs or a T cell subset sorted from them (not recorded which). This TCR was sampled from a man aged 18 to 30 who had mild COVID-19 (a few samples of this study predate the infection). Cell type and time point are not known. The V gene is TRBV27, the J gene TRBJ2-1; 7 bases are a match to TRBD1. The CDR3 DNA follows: TGTGCCAGCAGTTTTTCATATCGGACAGGCTACTACAATGAGCAGTTCTTC. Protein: CASSFSYRTGYYNEQFF.